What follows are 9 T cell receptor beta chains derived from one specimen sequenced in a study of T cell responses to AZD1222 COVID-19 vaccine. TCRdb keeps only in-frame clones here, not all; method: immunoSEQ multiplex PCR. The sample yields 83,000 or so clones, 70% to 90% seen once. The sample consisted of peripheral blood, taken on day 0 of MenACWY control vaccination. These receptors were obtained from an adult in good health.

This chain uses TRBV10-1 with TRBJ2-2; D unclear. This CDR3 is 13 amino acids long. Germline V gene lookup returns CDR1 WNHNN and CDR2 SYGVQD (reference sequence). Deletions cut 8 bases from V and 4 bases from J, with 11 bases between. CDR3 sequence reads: CASAASITGELFF. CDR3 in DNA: TGCGCCAGCGCCGCGAGCATCACCGGGGAGCTGTTTTTT.

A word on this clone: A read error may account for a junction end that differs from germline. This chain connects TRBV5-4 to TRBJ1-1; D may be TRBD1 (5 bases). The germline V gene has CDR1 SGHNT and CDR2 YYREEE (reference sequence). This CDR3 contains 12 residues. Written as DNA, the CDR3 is TGTGCCAGCAGCTCCCAGGGCACTGAGGCTTTCTTT. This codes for CASSSQGTEAFF.

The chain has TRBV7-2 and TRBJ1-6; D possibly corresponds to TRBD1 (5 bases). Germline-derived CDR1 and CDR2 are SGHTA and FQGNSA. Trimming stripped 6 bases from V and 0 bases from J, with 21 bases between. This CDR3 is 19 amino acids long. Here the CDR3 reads CASSPWGGPLSSYNSPLHF. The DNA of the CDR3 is TGTGCCAGCAGTCCCTGGGGGGGACCCCTGAGCTCCTATAATTCACCCCTCCACTTT.

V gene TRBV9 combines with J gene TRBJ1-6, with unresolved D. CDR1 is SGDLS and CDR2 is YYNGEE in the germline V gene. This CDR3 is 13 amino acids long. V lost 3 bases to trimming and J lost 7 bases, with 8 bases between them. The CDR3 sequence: CASSEAGNSPLHF. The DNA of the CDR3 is TGTGCCAGCAGCGAAGCGGGGAATTCACCCCTCCACTTT.

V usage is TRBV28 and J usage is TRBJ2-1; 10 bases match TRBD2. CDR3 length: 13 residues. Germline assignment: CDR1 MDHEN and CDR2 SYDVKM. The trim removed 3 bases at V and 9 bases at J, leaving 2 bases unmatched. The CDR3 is CASSFPSGGEQFF. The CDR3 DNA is TGTGCCAGCAGTTTCCCTAGCGGGGGTGAGCAGTTCTTC. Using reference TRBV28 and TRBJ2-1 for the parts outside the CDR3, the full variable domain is DVKVTQSSRYLVKRTGEKVFLECVQDMDHENMFWYRQDPGLGLRLIYFSYDVKMKEKGDIPEGYSVSREKKERFSLILESASTNQTSMYLCASSFPSGGEQFFGPGTRLTVL.

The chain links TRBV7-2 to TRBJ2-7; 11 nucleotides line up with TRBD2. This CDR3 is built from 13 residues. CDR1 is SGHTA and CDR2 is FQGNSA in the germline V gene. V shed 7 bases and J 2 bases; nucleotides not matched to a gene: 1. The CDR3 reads CASKLAGAYEQYF. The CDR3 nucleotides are TGTGCCAGCAAACTAGCGGGGGCCTACGAGCAGTACTTC.

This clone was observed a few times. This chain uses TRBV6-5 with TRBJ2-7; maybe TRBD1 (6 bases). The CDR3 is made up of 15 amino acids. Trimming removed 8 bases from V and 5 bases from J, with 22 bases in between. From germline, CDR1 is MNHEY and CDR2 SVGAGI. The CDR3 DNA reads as TGTGCCAGCGCCGTCCCAACTAGGGGGAAAAACGAGCAGTACTTC. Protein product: CASAVPTRGKNEQYF.

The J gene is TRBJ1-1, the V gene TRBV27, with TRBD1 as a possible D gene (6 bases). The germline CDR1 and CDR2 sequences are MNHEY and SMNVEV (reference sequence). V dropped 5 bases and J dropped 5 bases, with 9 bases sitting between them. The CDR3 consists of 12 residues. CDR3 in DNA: TGTGCCAGCAGTAAAACAGGGACTGAAGCTTTCTTT. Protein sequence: CASSKTGTEAFF.

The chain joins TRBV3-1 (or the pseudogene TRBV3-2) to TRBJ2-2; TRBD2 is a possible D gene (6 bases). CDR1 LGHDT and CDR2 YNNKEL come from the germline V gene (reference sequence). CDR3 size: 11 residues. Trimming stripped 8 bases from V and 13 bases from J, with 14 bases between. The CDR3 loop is CASLYQGGLFF. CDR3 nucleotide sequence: TGTGCCAGCCTTTACCAGGGAGGGCTGTTTTTT.